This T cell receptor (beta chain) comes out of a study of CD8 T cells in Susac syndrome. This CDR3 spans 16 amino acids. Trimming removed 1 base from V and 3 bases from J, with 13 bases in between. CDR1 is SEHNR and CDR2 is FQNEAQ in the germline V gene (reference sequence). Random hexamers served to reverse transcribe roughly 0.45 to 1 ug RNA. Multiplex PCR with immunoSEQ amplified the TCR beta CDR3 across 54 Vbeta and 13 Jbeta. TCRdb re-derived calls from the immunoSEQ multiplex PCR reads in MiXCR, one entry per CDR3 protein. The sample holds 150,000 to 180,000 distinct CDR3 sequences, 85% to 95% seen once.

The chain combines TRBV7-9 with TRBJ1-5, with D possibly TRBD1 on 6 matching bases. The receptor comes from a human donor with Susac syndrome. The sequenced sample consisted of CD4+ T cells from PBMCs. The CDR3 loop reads CASSLEGQGYNQPQHF. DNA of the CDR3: TGTGCCAGCAGCTTAGAGGGGCAGGGGTACAATCAGCCCCAGCATTTT.